This TCR beta chain was sequenced in a study of human T cells and chemical hapten exposure. This clonotype came up a few times. What it recognizes is unknown. Time point here: patch test 3, about 24 weeks after DPC sensitization. The treatment denotes: therapeutic diphenylcyclopropenone sensitization with weekly scalp DPC. Study-level findings and limits: Versus controls, significantly more large CDR3 similarity clusters arose from expanded TCRs.

CDR1 is MRHNA, CDR2 SNTAGT, per germline. The CDR3 spans 16 residues. With 2 bases clipped from V and 2 bases from J, the junction kept 2 bases outside the gene matches. Using its own MiXCR run on the RACE reads, TCRdb lists one record per CDR3 protein. The sample contains about 52,000 distinct CDR3 sequences, 9.9% of which appear only once. The TCR sequence derives from a woman aged 40 to 55 with alopecia areata. Some clones in this sample may be carry-over from other donors' samples. The source was whole blood, collected in connection with sensitization to the hapten diphenylcyclopropenone (DPC). The J gene is TRBJ2-3, the V gene TRBV6-4, with 12 bases identical to TRBD2. CDR3 loop: CASSDTSGGSTDTQYF. In DNA, the CDR3 is TGTGCCAGCAGTGACACTAGCGGGGGGTCCACAGATACGCAGTATTTT.